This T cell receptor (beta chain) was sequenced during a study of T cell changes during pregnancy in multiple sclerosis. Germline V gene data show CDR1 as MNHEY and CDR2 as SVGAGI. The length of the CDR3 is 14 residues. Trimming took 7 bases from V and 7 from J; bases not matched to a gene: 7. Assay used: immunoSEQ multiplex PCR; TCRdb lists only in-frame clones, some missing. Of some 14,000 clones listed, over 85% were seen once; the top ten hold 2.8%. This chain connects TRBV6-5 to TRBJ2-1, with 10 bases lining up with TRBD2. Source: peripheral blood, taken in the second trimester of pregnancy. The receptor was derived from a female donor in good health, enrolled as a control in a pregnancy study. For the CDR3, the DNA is TGTGCCAGCACCTCTAGCGGGAGTGTAAATGAGCAGTTCTTC. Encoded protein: CASTSSGSVNEQFF.